Below, 21 T cell receptor beta chains from the same sample are listed, as sequenced in a study of monozygotic twins with inflammatory bowel disease. TCRdb re-called the 5' RACE reads, yielding one record per CDR3 amino acid sequence without DNA. Recorded for this sample: a few hundred thousand distinct CDR3 sequences. Sequencing was carried out using blood. The origin of the receptors is a human donor with ulcerative colitis or Crohn's disease, or a healthy co-twin of an affected twin (not recorded which).

The gene calls are TRBV3-1 and TRBJ2-1; lacking DNA, the TRBD1 call made by TCRdb goes unchecked. Germline assignment: CDR1 LGHDT and CDR2 YNNKEL (reference sequence). The CDR3 is made up of 14 amino acids. The CDR3 protein is CASSQEIRVGWEFF.

V and J are TRBV24-1 and TRBJ2-1; the D call of TRBD2 rests on TCRdb alone, since no DNA is present to check it. The germline gives CDR1 KGHDR, CDR2 SFDVKD. This CDR3 region has 17 residues. CDR3 sequence reads: CATSGRISASSYNEQFF.

The CDR3: CASSHTGPTNYGYTF. This chain connects TRBV7-8 to TRBJ1-2; TCRdb gives TRBD1 as the D gene, but with no DNA this cannot be confirmed. This CDR3 is built from 15 residues. CDR1 is SGHVS, CDR2 FQNEAQ, per germline.

The chain employs TRBV28 and TRBJ2-5; TCRdb returns TRBD1, unconfirmable since there is no DNA. Germline V gives CDR1 MDHEN, CDR2 SYDVKM. The CDR3 is made up of 12 amino acids. CDR3 sequence: CASRQNRETQYF.

The chain couples TRBV29-1 to TRBJ2-5. Germline CDR1 SQVTM, CDR2 ANQGSEA. This CDR3 contains 13 residues. The CDR3 region is CSVDKSRDGTQYF.

The rearrangement joins TRBV12-3 or TRBV12-4 to TRBJ1-3; TCRdb reports TRBD1, a call that lacks DNA to check it against. CDR3 size: 14 residues. The CDR3 loop reads CASTPTGGGNTIYF.

V gene TRBV29-1 combines with J gene TRBJ2-7; TCRdb's D call of TRBD2 is untestable without DNA. This CDR3 has 13 residues. The germline gives CDR1 SQVTM, CDR2 ANQGSEA. CDR3 region: CSVGADSPYEQYF.

The genes are TRBV7-8 and TRBJ2-5; there is no DNA to check the TCRdb D call of TRBD2. The germline CDR1 and CDR2 sequences are SGHVS and FQNEAQ. CDR3 size: 12 residues. The CDR3 sequence is CASSREGVTQYF.

This chain uses TRBV5-1 with TRBJ2-4. The CDR3 loop spans 15 amino acids. Germline V gene sequence: CDR1 SGHRS, CDR2 YFSETQ. The CDR3 spells CASSLGLGSKNIQYF. Supplemented by reference TRBV5-1 and TRBJ2-4, the full variable domain reads KAGVTQTPRYLIKTRGQQVTLSCSPISGHRSVSWYQQTPGQGLQFLFEYFSETQRNKGNFPGRFSGRQFSNSRSEMNVSTLELGDSALYLCASSLGLGSKNIQYFGAGTRLSVL.

The genes are TRBV24-1 and TRBJ2-7; checking the TCRdb D call of TRBD2 is not possible without DNA. This CDR3 region has 13 residues. Germline V CDR1 and CDR2: KGHDR, SFDVKD. The CDR3 is CATSEPAGREQYF.

The chain links TRBV28 to TRBJ1-4. Per the germline V gene, CDR1 is MDHEN and CDR2 is SYDVKM. The CDR3 consists of 15 residues. The CDR3 reads CASSLNDIIGEKLFF.

The rearrangement joins TRBV5-1 to TRBJ2-2; TCRdb lists TRBD2, though no DNA is available to test this call. The CDR3 extends over 15 amino acids. CDR1 and CDR2 (germline): SGHRS, YFSETQ. The CDR3 sequence is CASSSIAGPTGELFF.

The chain carries TRBV7-2 and TRBJ1-5; checking the TCRdb D call of TRBD1 is not possible without DNA. Germline V lookup: CDR1 SGHTA, CDR2 FQGNSA. The CDR3 has 13 residues. The CDR3 reads CASSKRGQQPQHF.

The chain carries TRBV7-2 and TRBJ2-5; TCRdb selects TRBD2, and the lack of DNA leaves this call unchecked. The germline V gene has CDR1 SGHTA and CDR2 FQGNSA. The CDR3 runs to 15 residues. The CDR3 here is CASNISGGKQETQYF.

V usage is TRBV20-1 and J usage is TRBJ2-7; TCRdb proposes TRBD1, but this gene call is untestable without DNA. Germline-derived CDR1 and CDR2 are DFQATT and SNEGSKA (reference sequence). The CDR3 is 12 residues long. The CDR3 spells CSAGQGPREQYF.

The J gene is TRBJ2-3, the V gene TRBV10-3; TCRdb lists TRBD1, though no DNA is available to test this call. Germline V CDR1 and CDR2: ENHRY, SYGVKD. The CDR3 is 19 residues long. The CDR3 reads CAISLLSGGAFGGADTQYF.

The V and J genes are TRBV12-3 or TRBV12-4 and TRBJ1-3. CDR3 size: 13 residues. The CDR3 loop is CASSGSVRSTIYF.

This chain uses TRBV29-1 with TRBJ2-2; TCRdb gives TRBD2 as the D gene, but with no DNA this cannot be confirmed. Germline V gene lookup returns CDR1 SQVTM and CDR2 ANQGSEA. The CDR3 totals 14 residues. The CDR3 spells CGGKREANTGELFF.

The chain combines TRBV20-1 with TRBJ2-7; the D gene TCRdb calls, TRBD2, cannot be checked with no DNA. Germline V gene data show CDR1 as DFQATT and CDR2 as SNEGSKA (reference sequence). CDR3 length: 15 amino acids. CDR3 amino acids: CSARRFRLAGYEQYF.

The V call is TRBV5-1, the J call TRBJ2-3; lacking DNA, the TRBD1 call made by TCRdb goes unchecked. CDR1 SGHRS and CDR2 YFSETQ come from the germline V gene. The CDR3 contains 18 residues. This CDR3 reads CASSRRGQGAKGTDTQYF.

This chain links TRBV19 with TRBJ1-4. CDR1 and CDR2 from the germline V gene are LNHDA and SQIVND (reference sequence). The CDR3 runs to 17 residues. The CDR3 here is CASSIVSGRATNEKLFF.